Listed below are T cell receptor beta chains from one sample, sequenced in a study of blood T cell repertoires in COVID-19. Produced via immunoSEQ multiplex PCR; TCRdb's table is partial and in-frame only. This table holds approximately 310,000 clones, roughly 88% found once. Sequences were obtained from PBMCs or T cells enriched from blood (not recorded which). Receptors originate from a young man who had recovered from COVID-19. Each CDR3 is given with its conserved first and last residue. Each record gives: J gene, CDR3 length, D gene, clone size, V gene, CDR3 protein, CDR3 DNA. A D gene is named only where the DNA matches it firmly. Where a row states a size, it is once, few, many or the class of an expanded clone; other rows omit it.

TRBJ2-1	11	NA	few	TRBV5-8	CASSLVTEQFF	TGTGCCAGCAGCTTGGTAACAGAGCAGTTCTTC
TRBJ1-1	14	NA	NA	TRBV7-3	CASSLTGLNTEAFF	TGTGCCAGCAGCTTAACCGGGTTGAACACTGAAGCTTTCTTT
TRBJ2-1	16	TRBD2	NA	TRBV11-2	CASSRIPGLAGGEQFF	TGTGCCAGCAGCCGAATACCAGGACTAGCGGGGGGTGAGCAGTTCTTC
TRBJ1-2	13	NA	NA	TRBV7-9	CASSLAEGAGYTF	TGTGCCAGCAGCCTAGCCGAAGGAGCTGGCTACACCTTC
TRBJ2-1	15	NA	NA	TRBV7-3	CASSYTLSSYNEQFF	TGTGCCAGCAGCTATACTCTGAGCTCCTACAATGAGCAGTTCTTC
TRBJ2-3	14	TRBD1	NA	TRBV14	CASSVFRGLDTQYF	TGTGCCAGCAGCGTGTTCAGGGGGCTGGATACGCAGTATTTT
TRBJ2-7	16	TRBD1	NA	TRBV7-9	CASSSGSTGTGYEQYF	TGTGCCAGCAGCTCAGGATCGACCGGGACAGGGTACGAGCAGTACTTC
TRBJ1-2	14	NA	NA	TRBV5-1	CASSLAPANYGYTF	TGCGCCAGCAGCTTGGCACCAGCTAACTATGGCTACACCTTC
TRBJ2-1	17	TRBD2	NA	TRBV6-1	CASSELLLAGANNEQFF	TGTGCCAGCAGTGAACTTCTACTAGCGGGGGCCAACAATGAGCAGTTCTTC
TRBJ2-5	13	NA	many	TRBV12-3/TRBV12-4	CASSFGGAETQYF	TGTGCCAGCAGTTTCGGAGGGGCCGAGACCCAGTACTTC
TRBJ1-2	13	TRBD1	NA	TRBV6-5	CASSGGQGIGYTF	TGTGCCAGCAGCGGGGGACAGGGTATTGGCTACACCTTC
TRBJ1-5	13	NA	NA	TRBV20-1	CSASGAINQPQHF	TGCAGTGCTAGTGGGGCGATTAATCAGCCCCAGCATTTT
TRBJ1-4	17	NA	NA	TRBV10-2	CASSESRFGSTNEKLFF	TGCGCCAGCAGTGAGTCGAGGTTTGGGTCTACTAATGAAAAACTGTTTTTT
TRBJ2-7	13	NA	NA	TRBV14	CASSQESYTEQYF	TGTGCCAGCAGCCAAGAATCGTACACCGAGCAGTACTTC
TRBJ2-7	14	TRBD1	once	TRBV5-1	CASSHGQGAYEQYF	TGCGCCAGCAGCCACGGACAGGGGGCCTACGAGCAGTACTTC
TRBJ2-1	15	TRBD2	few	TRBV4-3	CASSQGLAGNNEQFF	TGCGCCAGCAGCCAAGGACTAGCGGGGAACAATGAGCAGTTCTTC
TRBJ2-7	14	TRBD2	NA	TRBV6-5	CASSRLAGVYEQYF	TGTGCCAGCAGTAGACTAGCGGGGGTCTACGAGCAGTACTTC
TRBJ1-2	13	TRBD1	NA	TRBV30	CAWIRDRGYGYTF	TGTGCCTGGATCCGGGACAGGGGTTACGGCTACACCTTC
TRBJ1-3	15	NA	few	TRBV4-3	CASSLSRGSENTIYF	TGCGCCAGCAGCCTTAGCCGGGGTTCCGAGAACACCATATATTTT
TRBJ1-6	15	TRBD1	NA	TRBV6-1	CASSEAQGDNSPLHF	TGTGCCAGCAGTGAAGCACAGGGGGACAATTCACCCCTCCACTTT
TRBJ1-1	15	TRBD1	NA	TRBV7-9	CASSSYGTANTEAFF	TGTGCCAGCAGCAGCTACGGGACAGCGAACACTGAAGCTTTCTTT
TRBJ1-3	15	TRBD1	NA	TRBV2	CASSTSGTGWDTIYF	TGTGCCAGCAGTACATCCGGGACAGGGTGGGACACCATATATTTT
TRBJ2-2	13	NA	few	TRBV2	CASSSFGTGELFF	TGTGCCAGCAGTTCCTTCGGGACCGGGGAGCTGTTTTTT
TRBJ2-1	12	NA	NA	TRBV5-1	CASSSHTNEQFF	TGCGCCAGCAGCTCTCACACCAATGAGCAGTTCTTC
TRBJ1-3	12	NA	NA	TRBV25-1	CASREIGNTIYF	TGTGCCAGCAGAGAGATAGGAAACACCATATATTTT
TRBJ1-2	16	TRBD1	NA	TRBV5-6	CASSSTLGQGRYGYTF	TGTGCCAGCAGCTCTACGCTGGGACAGGGGAGGTATGGCTACACCTTC
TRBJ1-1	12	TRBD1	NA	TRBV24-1	CATRDHRGDAFF	TGTGCCACCAGGGATCACAGGGGAGACGCTTTCTTT
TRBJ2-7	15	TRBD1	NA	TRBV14	CASSQPGTGLHEQYF	TGTGCCAGCAGCCAACCCGGGACAGGGCTCCACGAGCAGTACTTC
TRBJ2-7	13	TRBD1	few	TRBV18	CASSPDRGLEQYF	TGTGCCAGCTCACCAGACAGGGGGCTGGAGCAGTACTTC
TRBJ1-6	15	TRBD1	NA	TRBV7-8	CASSRQGQGGSPLHF	TGTGCCAGCAGCCGCCAGGGACAGGGAGGTTCACCCCTCCACTTT
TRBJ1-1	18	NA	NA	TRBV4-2	CASSQPSGGLGVNTEAFF	TGTGCCAGCAGCCAACCCTCGGGGGGTTTAGGGGTGAACACTGAAGCTTTCTTT
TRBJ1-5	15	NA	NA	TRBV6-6	CASSGPWVANQPQHF	TGTGCCAGCAGTGGGCCGTGGGTCGCCAATCAGCCCCAGCATTTT
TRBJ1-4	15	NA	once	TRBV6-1	CASSELTGLNEKLFF	TGTGCCAGCAGTGAATTGACAGGCCTTAATGAAAAACTGTTTTTT